The clone carrying this TCR beta chain came up once. Under the authors' procedure: Amplification with reference gene primers provided the estimates of nucleated cell counts. Measured with immunoSEQ multiplex PCR; TCRdb has only the in-frame clones, and not every one. Clonal size and the V and J genes are those of that table, whereas D and trimming came from the DNA. This table has 140,000 or so clones, about 88% appearing once. The germline V gene encodes CDR1 LGHNA and CDR2 YNFKEQ. Trimming stripped 1 base from V and 1 base from J, with 9 bases between. This CDR3 comprises 15 residues. The sample comes from a study of blood T cell repertoires in COVID-19.

The chain is built from TRBV4-2 and TRBJ2-3, with a tentative D call TRBD2 (6 bases). Sequences were obtained from peripheral blood. This clonotype was obtained from a human donor in a cohort sampled during active COVID-19. CDR3 loop: CASSQGGEGTDTQYF. The CDR3 coding sequence is TGTGCCAGCAGCCAAGGGGGGGAGGGCACAGATACGCAGTATTTT.